What follows describes a single T cell receptor beta chain. Germline V gene sequence: CDR1 KGHSH, CDR2 LQKENI. The ends were cut back, 3 bases at V and 3 bases at J, with 8 bases in the middle. The CDR3 consists of 13 residues. In the original analysis: The assay estimated nucleated cells by amplifying reference gene primers. TCRdb's table, derived via immunoSEQ multiplex PCR, lists solely in-frame clones and lacks some. That table furnishes V, J and clone size, whereas the DNA furnished D and trimming. The sample contains fewer than 250,000 clones, roughly nine tenths of which appear only once. This specimen belongs to a study of blood T cell repertoires in COVID-19. On the study more broadly: Both acute and convalescent COVID-19 samples were obtained from the United States, Italy and Spain. Sources were T cells, B-cell-depleted T cells, or PBMCs; the material itself was cDNA or gDNA.

The sequenced material came from peripheral blood. The clonotype was recovered from a woman aged 70-85 years with acute or convalescent COVID-19. V gene TRBV18 combines with J gene TRBJ1-2, with D unresolved. CDR3 in amino acids: CASSPADYYGYTF. The CDR3 DNA reads as TGTGCCAGCTCACCGGCAGATTACTATGGCTACACCTTC.